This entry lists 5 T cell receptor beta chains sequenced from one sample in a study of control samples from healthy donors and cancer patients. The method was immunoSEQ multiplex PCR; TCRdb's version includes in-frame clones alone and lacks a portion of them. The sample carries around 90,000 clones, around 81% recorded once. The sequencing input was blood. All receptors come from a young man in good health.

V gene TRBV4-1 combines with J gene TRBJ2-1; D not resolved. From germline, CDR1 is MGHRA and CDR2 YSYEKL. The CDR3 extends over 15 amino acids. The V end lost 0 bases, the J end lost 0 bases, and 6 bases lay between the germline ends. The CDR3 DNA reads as TGCGCCAGCAGCCAAGACAGGTCCTCCTACAATGAGCAGTTCTTC. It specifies CASSQDRSSYNEQFF.

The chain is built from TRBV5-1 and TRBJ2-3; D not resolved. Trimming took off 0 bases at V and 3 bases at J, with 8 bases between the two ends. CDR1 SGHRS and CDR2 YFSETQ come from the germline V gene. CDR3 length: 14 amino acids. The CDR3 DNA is TGCGCCAGCAGCTTGGGGCAGGAGACAGATACGCAGTATTTT. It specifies CASSLGQETDTQYF.

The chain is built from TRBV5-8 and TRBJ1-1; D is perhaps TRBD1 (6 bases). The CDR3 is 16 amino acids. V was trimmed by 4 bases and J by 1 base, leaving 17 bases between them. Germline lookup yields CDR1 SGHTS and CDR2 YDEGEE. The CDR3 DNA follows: TGTGCCAGCAGCATAGGGGGGGCCTGGAAGAACACTGAAGCTTTCTTT. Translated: CASSIGGAWKNTEAFF.

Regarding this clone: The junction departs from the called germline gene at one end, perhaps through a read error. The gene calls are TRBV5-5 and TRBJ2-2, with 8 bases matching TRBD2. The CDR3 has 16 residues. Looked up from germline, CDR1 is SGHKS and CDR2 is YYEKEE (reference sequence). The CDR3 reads CARSLPGGAGTGELFF. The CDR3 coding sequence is TGTGCCCGCAGCTTGCCCGGGGGGGCAGGGACCGGGGAGCTGTTTTTT.

CDR3 amino acids: CASSLWGGEAFF. The CDR3 nucleotides are TGTGCCAGCAGCCTATGGGGGGGTGAAGCTTTCTTT. The chain is built from TRBV5-5 and TRBJ1-1, with a weak D call TRBD1 (5 bases). Germline CDR1 is SGHKS and CDR2 is YYEKEE (reference sequence). The CDR3 sequence is 12 residues long. The V end lost 4 bases, the J end lost 7 bases, and 11 bases lay between the germline ends.